This entry lists 26 T cell receptor beta chains sequenced from one sample in a study of OX40 agonist ivuxolimab in advanced cancers. Produced via immunoSEQ multiplex PCR; TCRdb's table is partial and in-frame only. The table has under 70,000 clones, around 87% seen once. The sample here was CD4+ or CD8+ T cells sorted from blood, taken in a trial of the OX40 agonist ivuxolimab. Receptors originate from an adult with an advanced solid tumor such as melanoma, head and neck, liver or kidney cancer.

The chain combines TRBV5-1 with TRBJ1-5, with 9 bases that match TRBD1. Trimming took 0 bases from V and 7 from J; bases not matched to a gene: 5. CDR3 length: 15 residues. Germline V gives CDR1 SGHRS, CDR2 YFSETQ. CDR3 loop: CASSLDGTGHQPQHF. CDR3 bases: TGCGCCAGCAGCTTGGACGGGACAGGGCACCAGCCCCAGCATTTT.

The chain has TRBV5-1 and TRBJ1-2, with D unresolved. The CDR3 covers 13 residues. The germline gives CDR1 SGHRS, CDR2 YFSETQ. The V gene lost 0 bases and the J gene lost 6 bases, with 9 bases spanning the gap. For the CDR3, the DNA is TGCGCCAGCAGCTTGGCCGGACCTAATGGCTACACCTTC. It translates to CASSLAGPNGYTF.

The chain uses TRBV28 and TRBJ1-6; the match to TRBD1 covers 8 bases. The CDR3 loop spans 15 amino acids. The trim removed 3 bases at V and 10 bases at J, leaving 8 bases unmatched. Germline values: CDR1 MDHEN, CDR2 SYDVKM. The CDR3 loop is CASSLRTGLGSPLHF. In nucleotides, the CDR3 is TGTGCCAGCAGTTTGAGGACAGGGTTGGGGTCACCCCTCCACTTT.

This clone was recorded only once. The V and J genes are TRBV11-1 and TRBJ1-6, with 7 bases identical to TRBD1. After removal of 2 bases from V and 9 bases from J, the junction contained 4 bases not matched to a gene. The CDR3 sequence is 14 residues long. Germline V gene sequence: CDR1 SGHAT, CDR2 FQDESV (reference sequence). Here the CDR3 reads CASSLNRGVSPLHF. The CDR3 DNA reads as TGTGCCAGCAGCTTAAACAGGGGTGTTTCACCCCTCCACTTT.

J is TRBJ1-5 and V is TRBV27, with 8 bases that match TRBD1. CDR3 length: 15 residues. The V and J ends lost 6 bases and 4 bases, in that order; junction bases with no gene match: 8. Germline V CDR1 and CDR2: MNHEY, SMNVEV (reference sequence). This CDR3 reads CASRPWTGKNQPQHF. CDR3 nucleotide sequence: TGTGCCAGCAGACCCTGGACAGGGAAGAATCAGCCCCAGCATTTT.

V is TRBV5-1 and J is TRBJ2-7; D assignment may be TRBD1 or TRBD2 (5 bases each). Looked up from germline, CDR1 is SGHRS and CDR2 is YFSETQ. CDR3 length: 15 amino acids. Trimming pared 5 bases from V and 3 bases from J, leaving 18 bases between. The CDR3 region has the DNA TGCGCCAGCAGGGTCTTTTGGGACGGGTACTACGAGCAGTACTTC. It encodes CASRVFWDGYYEQYF.

CDR3 loop: CASRGTVYQETQYF. CDR3 nucleotides: TGTGCCAGCAGGGGGACAGTTTACCAAGAGACCCAGTACTTC. This rearrangement joins TRBV6-1 to TRBJ2-5; 7 bases line up with TRBD1. The CDR3 contains 14 residues. With 6 bases clipped from V and 0 bases from J, the junction kept 4 bases outside the gene matches. Germline lookup yields CDR1 MNHNS and CDR2 SASEGT.

The genes are TRBV27 and TRBJ2-2; 8 bases are a match to TRBD1. The CDR3 runs 17 residues. Trimming removed 2 bases from V and 5 bases from J; junction bases left unmatched: 10. Germline values: CDR1 MNHEY, CDR2 SMNVEV (reference sequence). CDR3: CASSLGTGISGTGELFF. The DNA for the CDR3 is TGTGCCAGCAGTTTAGGGACAGGTATATCTGGAACCGGGGAGCTGTTTTTT.

This rearrangement joins TRBV5-1 to TRBJ2-5; D uncertain. Looked up from germline, CDR1 is SGHRS and CDR2 is YFSETQ. The CDR3 is 14 residues long. V gave up 1 base and J gave up 2 bases, with 9 bases separating them. CDR3 sequence reads: CASSLQGPQETQYF. CDR3 coding DNA: TGCGCCAGCAGCTTGCAAGGACCACAAGAGACCCAGTACTTC.

The V call is TRBV4-1, the J call TRBJ2-3; D uncertain. The CDR3 is made up of 16 amino acids. Germline CDR1 is MGHRA and CDR2 is YSYEKL. The V and J ends lost 7 bases and 0 bases respectively, with 17 bases between them. CDR3: CASTSGDSSSTDTQYF. Written as DNA, the CDR3 is TGCGCCAGCACCTCCGGAGACTCTTCTAGCACAGATACGCAGTATTTT.

The chain couples TRBV5-6 to TRBJ1-2; weak D call: TRBD1 (6 bases). Germline values: CDR1 SGHDT, CDR2 YYEEEE. This CDR3 has 13 residues. V shed 6 bases and J shed 4 bases, with 13 bases lying between them. The CDR3 DNA reads TGTGCCAGCACGAGGGACATCCTCTATGGCTACACCTTC. This encodes CASTRDILYGYTF.

V is TRBV6-6 and J is TRBJ1-2; D unclear. Trimming shortened V by 5 bases and J by 6 bases, and 10 bases separated the two germline ends. The CDR3 covers 12 residues. Germline V gene data show CDR1 as MNHNY and CDR2 as SVGAGI (reference sequence). CDR3 sequence reads: CASSTTGNGYTF. The CDR3 DNA reads TGTGCCAGCAGTACGACCGGAAATGGCTACACCTTC.

The rearrangement joins TRBV28 to TRBJ2-7, with 8 nucleotides matching TRBD2. Trimming cost V 6 bases and J 7 bases; bases outside gene matches: 14. This CDR3 comprises 15 residues. Germline V CDR1 and CDR2: MDHEN, SYDVKM. The CDR3 DNA follows: TGTGCCAGCAGCGCCTCCACTAGCGGCCTGTGGGAGCAGTACTTC. Translation gives CASSASTSGLWEQYF.

This chain joins TRBV5-5 and TRBJ2-7, with 8 bases identical to TRBD1. From germline, CDR1 is SGHKS and CDR2 YYEKEE (reference sequence). The junction had 7 bases not matched to a gene; V was cut back by 1 base and J by 4 bases. The CDR3 is 15 residues long. The DNA for the CDR3 is TGTGCCAGCAGCTTGTGGGGACAGGCCCTGTACGAGCAGTACTTC. The encoded protein is CASSLWGQALYEQYF.

The V and J genes are TRBV9 and TRBJ2-1, with a possible D match to TRBD2 (6 bases). V was shortened by 0 bases and J by 2 bases, with 12 bases between the two germline ends. The germline gives CDR1 SGDLS, CDR2 YYNGEE. This CDR3 is 16 amino acids long. The CDR3 bases are TGTGCCAGCAGCGTAGAAACGACTAGGACCTACAATGAGCAGTTCTTC. Translating gives CASSVETTRTYNEQFF.

The chain uses TRBV7-8 and TRBJ2-2; D gene uncertain. The CDR3 loop spans 15 amino acids. V gave up 0 bases and J gave up 1 base, with 6 bases separating them. Germline V gene data show CDR1 as SGHVS and CDR2 as FQNEAQ. The CDR3 coding sequence is TGTGCCAGCAGCTTAGCGCGGAAGAACACCGGGGAGCTGTTTTTT. Encoded protein: CASSLARKNTGELFF.

The gene calls are TRBV29-1 and TRBJ2-1; a weak D match, TRBD1 (6 bases). Germline V gene sequence: CDR1 SQVTM, CDR2 ANQGSEA. The CDR3 is 18 residues long. Trimming took off 1 base at V and 0 bases at J, with 19 bases between the two ends. The DNA for the CDR3 is TGCAGCGTTGAAGGGAGAAGCAGGGGCTCCACCTCCTACAATGAGCAGTTCTTC. Its protein product is CSVEGRSRGSTSYNEQFF.

DNA for the CDR3: TGTGCCAGCAGCTTATACGACAGGGCCCAGTACTTC. This encodes CASSLYDRAQYF. This chain uses TRBV7-2 with TRBJ2-5; the match to TRBD1 covers 7 bases. From germline, CDR1 is SGHTA and CDR2 FQGNSA. CDR3 length: 12 amino acids. The V segment lost 2 bases and the J segment 9 bases; nucleotides outside the gene matches: 3.

The J gene is TRBJ2-3, the V gene TRBV7-6, with 7 bases identical to TRBD2. Germline assignment: CDR1 SGHVS and CDR2 FNYEAQ. With V trimmed by 0 bases and J by 9 bases, 12 bases remained unmatched. The CDR3 totals 16 residues. The CDR3: CASSLAFSGVPGTQYF. The DNA of the CDR3 is TGTGCCAGCAGCTTAGCATTCAGCGGGGTCCCAGGGACGCAGTATTTT.

This clone was detected only once. V usage is TRBV18 and J usage is TRBJ1-1; D might be TRBD1 (5 bases). CDR1 and CDR2 from the germline V gene are KGHSH and LQKENI. The CDR3 extends over 14 amino acids. V lost 9 bases, J lost 1 base, and 15 bases lay in between. The CDR3 region has the DNA TGTGCCAGTTTCAGGACCGGGGCGAACACTGAAGCTTTCTTT. It encodes CASFRTGANTEAFF.

The chain uses TRBV27 and TRBJ1-2; 7 bases map to TRBD1. The germline gives CDR1 MNHEY, CDR2 SMNVEV (reference sequence). The V and J ends lost 3 bases and 5 bases, in that order; junction bases with no gene match: 6. The CDR3 loop spans 14 amino acids. The CDR3 region is CASSLIGTAYGYTF. For the CDR3, the DNA is TGTGCCAGCAGTTTGATCGGGACAGCTTATGGCTACACCTTC.

The chain carries TRBV9 and TRBJ1-4; D possibly corresponds to TRBD1 (5 bases). The germline V gene encodes CDR1 SGDLS and CDR2 YYNGEE. Trimming cost V 4 bases and J 4 bases, with 17 bases left between them. CDR3 size: 16 residues. In nucleotides, the CDR3 is TGTGCCAGCAGCATCTCCACAAGGGGATATAATGAAAAACTGTTTTTT. Protein: CASSISTRGYNEKLFF.

The chain couples TRBV10-2 to TRBJ2-4; D remains ambiguous. The length of the CDR3 is 14 residues. Per germline, CDR1 WSHSY and CDR2 SAAADI. Trimming removed 5 bases from V and 5 bases from J, with 13 bases in between. The CDR3 reads CASSSLIPENIQYF. As DNA, the CDR3 is TGCGCCAGCAGTTCCTTAATCCCCGAAAACATTCAGTACTTC.

The V and J genes are TRBV2 and TRBJ2-2; D is unresolved. The CDR3 length is 11 residues. Germline lookup yields CDR1 SNHLY and CDR2 FYNNEI. V was shortened by 6 bases and J by 5 bases, with 4 bases between the two germline ends. The CDR3 spells CASRETGELFF. CDR3 nucleotides: TGTGCCAGCAGGGAGACCGGGGAGCTGTTTTTT. The whole variable domain, remainder taken from reference TRBV2 and TRBJ2-2, is EPEVTQTPSHQVTQMGQEVILRCVPISNHLYFYWYRQILGQKVEFLVSFYNNEISEKSEIFDDQFSVERPDGSNFTLKIRSTKLEDSAMYFCASRETGELFFGEGSRLTVL.

V usage is TRBV5-1 and J usage is TRBJ2-3, with D perhaps being TRBD1 or TRBD2 (5 bases each). There are 15 residues in the CDR3. With 2 bases removed from V and 2 bases from J, the gap between germline ends came to 12 bases. The germline V gene has CDR1 SGHRS and CDR2 YFSETQ. The CDR3, as DNA: TGCGCCAGCAGCTTTAACGGGGCCGCCACAGATACGCAGTATTTT. Translation gives CASSFNGAATDTQYF.

The CDR3 DNA follows: TGTGCCAGCAGCTTAGCGAGGGGGGGCTATGGCTACACCTTC. Amino acids: CASSLARGGYGYTF. This chain joins TRBV7-9 and TRBJ1-2; possible D gene TRBD1, 6 bases. Germline V gene sequence: CDR1 SEHNR, CDR2 FQNEAQ (reference sequence). The CDR3 spans 14 residues. Deletions cut 0 bases from V and 4 bases from J, with 9 bases between. The entire variable domain, with the rest obtained from reference TRBV7-9 and TRBJ1-2, is as follows: DTGVSQNPRHKITKRGQNVTFRCDPISEHNRLYWYRQTLGQGPEFLTYFQNEAQLEKSRLLSDRFSAERPKGSFSTLEIQRTEQGDSAMYLCASSLARGGYGYTFGSGTRLTVV.